The clone carrying this T cell receptor (beta chain) has only one observation. Trimming left V 4 bases short and J 1 base short, with 13 bases between. The CDR3 has 16 amino acids. The V gene's germline CDR1 is LNHDA and CDR2 SQIVND (reference sequence). Each CDR3 protein gets one entry after TCRdb re-called the PCR reads with MiXCR. The sample has tens of thousands of distinct CDR3 sequences; around 57% are singletons. The source of the sample is a study of vaccination and CD4 T cells after COVID-19. The TCR was taken from a human donor who had recovered from COVID-19. The starting material was CD4+ T cells from blood, obtained before SARS-CoV-2 vaccination. The genes are TRBV19 and TRBJ2-2; D not certain. The CDR3 sequence: CASSTTINENTGELFF. CDR3 DNA: TGTGCCAGTAGTACGACGATTAATGAGAACACCGGGGAGCTGTTTTTT. Full variable domain (missing parts from reference TRBV19 and TRBJ2-2): DGGITQSPKYLFRKEGQNVTLSCEQNLNHDAMYWYRQDPGQGLRLIYYSQIVNDFQKGDIAEGYSVSREKKESFPLTVTSAQKNPTAFYLCASSTTINENTGELFFGEGSRLTVL.